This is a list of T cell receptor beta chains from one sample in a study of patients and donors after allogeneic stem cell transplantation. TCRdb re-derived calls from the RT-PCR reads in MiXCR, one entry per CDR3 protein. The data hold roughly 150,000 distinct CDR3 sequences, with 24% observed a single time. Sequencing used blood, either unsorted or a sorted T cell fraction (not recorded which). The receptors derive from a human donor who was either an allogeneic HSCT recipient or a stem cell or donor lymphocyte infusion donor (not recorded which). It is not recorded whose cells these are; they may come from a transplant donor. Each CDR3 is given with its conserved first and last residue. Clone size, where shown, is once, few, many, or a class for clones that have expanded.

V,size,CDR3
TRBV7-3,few,CASSSGQVSDTQYF
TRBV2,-,CASKSFRSYNEQFF
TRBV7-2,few,CASRGYSVPGTGELFF
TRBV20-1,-,CSALLNYEQYF
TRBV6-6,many,CASNPGQFNEKLFF
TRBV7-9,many,CASSLNLAAYEQYF
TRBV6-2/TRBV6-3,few,CASSYLQGGPNTGELFF
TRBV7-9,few,CASSFFGTGQPTEAFF
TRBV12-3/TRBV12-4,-,CASSPLQREGYTF
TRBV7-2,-,CASSLVRWGDEETQYF
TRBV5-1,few,CASSAWGVNSNQPQHF
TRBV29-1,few,CSVDGKEVYGYTF
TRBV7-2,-,CASSSILQGGYEKLFF
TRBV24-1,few,CATSALRRASDTQYF
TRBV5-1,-,CASSLAGLLYEQYF
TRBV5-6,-,CASSVTGQPQHF
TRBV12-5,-,CASGLVLAGLPEAFF
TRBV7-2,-,CASSLDGETNTDTQYF
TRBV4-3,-,CASSQDIWRRDTGELFF
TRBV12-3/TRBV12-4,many,CASSREGSNQPQHF
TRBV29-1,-,CSVEVQGPGTEAFF
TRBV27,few,CASKVGRGGTEAFF
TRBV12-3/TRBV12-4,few,CASRTGRTGTEAFF
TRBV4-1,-,CASSYIGGANYGYTF
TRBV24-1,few,CATAPGGLADSSYNEQFF
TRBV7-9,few,CASSLMDRNQPQHF
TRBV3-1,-,CASSQAQREETQYF
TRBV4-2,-,CASSQPGGRNEQYF
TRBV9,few,CASSGEVGRGQLDQPQHF
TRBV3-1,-,CASSQDGYYYEQYF
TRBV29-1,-,CSVIRDRGNIQYF
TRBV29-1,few,CSVEESTNTEAFF
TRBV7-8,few,CASSSGTMENTEAFF
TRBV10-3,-,CAITDRLAEFYEQYF
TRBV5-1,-,CASSLAVTNEKLFF
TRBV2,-,CASTTPPYGYTF
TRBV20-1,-,CSAKRQGTYEQYF
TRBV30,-,CAWSVLSDPDEQFF
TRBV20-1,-,CSARGRGATWNTEAFF
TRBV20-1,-,CSAGNRVGETQYF
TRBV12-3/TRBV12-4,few,CASSSGIHDEQYF
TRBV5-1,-,CASSLSGTGVLETQYF
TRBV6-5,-,CASSETREKLFF
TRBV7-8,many,CASSPGDSGNTIYF
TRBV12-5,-,CASGLGNEQFF
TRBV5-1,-,CASSLGDRLYF
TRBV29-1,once,CSVEVGRANYGYTF
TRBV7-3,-,CASSLLRNEQFF
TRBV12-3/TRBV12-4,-,CASSLREMNTEAFF
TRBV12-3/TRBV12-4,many,CASTLGGGGYTF
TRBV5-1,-,CASSLLPQQGVGYEQYF
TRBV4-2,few,CASSQEVRTTLNTEAFF